This TCR beta chain was documented in a study of cytomegalovirus exposure and HLA in healthy donors. The primer mix had 60 Vbeta and 13 Jbeta primers. The method was immunoSEQ multiplex PCR; TCRdb's version includes in-frame clones alone and lacks a portion of them. This table has tens of thousands of clones, around 82% appearing once. The sequence was obtained from a woman between 18 and 29 years old in good health and CMV-seropositive. Sequencing used PBMCs.

The CDR3: CASTPTGGGNTEAFF. Here the CDR3 DNA reads TGTGCCAGCACTCCGACAGGGGGAGGGAACACTGAAGCTTTCTTT. The rearrangement links TRBV2 to TRBJ1-1, with 9 nucleotides matching TRBD1. Germline lookup yields CDR1 SNHLY and CDR2 FYNNEI. With 7 bases clipped from V and 1 base from J, the junction kept 7 bases outside the gene matches. The CDR3 contains 15 residues.